The T cell receptor (beta chain) described here comes from a study of blood T cells in healthy people across ages. Peripheral blood, about 10 milliliters per donor, was collected. Alongside a J-beta primer mix, a sample-barcoded 5' primer served in a second PCR lasting about 7 to 11 cycles. TCRdb used MiXCR to reprocess the 5' RACE reads, holding one entry per CDR3 protein. The table lists roughly 800,000 distinct CDR3 sequences, roughly 60% of them singletons. The sequence came from a man aged 25-40 years in good health. Sequencing was done on a sample of blood.

The DNA for the CDR3 is TGTGCCAGCAGCGAGAGTAGGGCAGATACGCAGTATTTT. This gives the protein CASSESRADTQYF. The V and J genes are TRBV7-2 and TRBJ2-3; D unresolved. The CDR3 length is 13 residues. Germline CDR1 reads SGHTA; CDR2 reads FQGNSA. Trimming cost V 5 bases and J 4 bases, with 10 bases left between them.